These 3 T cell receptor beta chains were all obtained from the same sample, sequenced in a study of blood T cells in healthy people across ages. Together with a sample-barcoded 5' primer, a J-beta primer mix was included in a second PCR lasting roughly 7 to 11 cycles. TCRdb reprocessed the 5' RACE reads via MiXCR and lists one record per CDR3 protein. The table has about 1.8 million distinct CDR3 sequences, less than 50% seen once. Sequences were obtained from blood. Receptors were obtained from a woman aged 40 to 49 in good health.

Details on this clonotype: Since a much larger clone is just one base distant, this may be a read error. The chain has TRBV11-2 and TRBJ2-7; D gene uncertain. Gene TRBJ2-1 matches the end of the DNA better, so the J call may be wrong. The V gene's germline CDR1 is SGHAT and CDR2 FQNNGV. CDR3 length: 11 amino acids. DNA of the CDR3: TGTGCCAGCAGCTTGGATTCAACCCAGTTCTTC. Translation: CASSLDSTQFF.

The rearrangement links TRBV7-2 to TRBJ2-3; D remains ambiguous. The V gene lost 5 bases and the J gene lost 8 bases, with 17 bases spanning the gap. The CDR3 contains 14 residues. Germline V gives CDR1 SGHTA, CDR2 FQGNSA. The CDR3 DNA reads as TGTGCCAGCAGCGTAGGTGTCACGGGTGGTACGCAGTATTTT. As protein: CASSVGVTGGTQYF.

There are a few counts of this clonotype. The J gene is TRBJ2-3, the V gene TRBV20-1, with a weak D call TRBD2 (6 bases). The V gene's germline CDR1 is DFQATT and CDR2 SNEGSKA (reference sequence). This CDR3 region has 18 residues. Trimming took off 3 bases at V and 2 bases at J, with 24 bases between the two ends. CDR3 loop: CSARGGAQAPPNTDTQYF. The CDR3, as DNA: TGCAGTGCTAGGGGCGGGGCCCAGGCCCCACCAAACACAGATACGCAGTATTTT.